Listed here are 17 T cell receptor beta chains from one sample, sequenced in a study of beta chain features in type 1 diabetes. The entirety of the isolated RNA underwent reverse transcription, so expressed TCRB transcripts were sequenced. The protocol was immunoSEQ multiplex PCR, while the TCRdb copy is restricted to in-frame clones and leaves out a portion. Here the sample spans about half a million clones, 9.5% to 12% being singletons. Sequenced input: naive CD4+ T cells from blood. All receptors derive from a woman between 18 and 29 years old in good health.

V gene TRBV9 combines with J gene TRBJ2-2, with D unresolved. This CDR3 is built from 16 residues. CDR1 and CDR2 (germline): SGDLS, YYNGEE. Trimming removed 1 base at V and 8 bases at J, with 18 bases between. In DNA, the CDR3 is TGTGCCAGCAGCGTAATAGCAACCTCCGGCAAGGGGGAGCTGTTTTTT. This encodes CASSVIATSGKGELFF. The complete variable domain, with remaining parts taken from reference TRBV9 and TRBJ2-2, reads DSGVTQTPKHLITATGQRVTLRCSPRSGDLSVYWYQQSLDQGLQFLIQYYNGEERAKGNILERFSAQQFPDLHSELNLSSLELGDSALYFCASSVIATSGKGELFFGEGSRLTVL.

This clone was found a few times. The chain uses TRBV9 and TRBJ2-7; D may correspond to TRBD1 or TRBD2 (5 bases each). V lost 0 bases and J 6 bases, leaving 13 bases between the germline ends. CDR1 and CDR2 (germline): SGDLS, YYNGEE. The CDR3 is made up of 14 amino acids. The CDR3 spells CASSVGGSLGEQYF. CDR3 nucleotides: TGTGCCAGCAGCGTAGGGGGGAGTCTCGGCGAGCAGTACTTC.

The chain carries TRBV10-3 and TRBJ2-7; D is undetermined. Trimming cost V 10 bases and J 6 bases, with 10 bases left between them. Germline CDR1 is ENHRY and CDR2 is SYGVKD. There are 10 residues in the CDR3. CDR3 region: CATPDAEQYV. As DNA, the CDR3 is TGTGCCACCCCTGACGCCGAGCAGTACGTC.

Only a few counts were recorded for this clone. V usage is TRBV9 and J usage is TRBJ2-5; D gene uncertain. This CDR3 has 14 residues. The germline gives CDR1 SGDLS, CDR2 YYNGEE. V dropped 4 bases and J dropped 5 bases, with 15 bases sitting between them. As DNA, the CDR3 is TGTGCCAGCAGCTCGAAGTCCGGCTTGGAGACCCAGTACTTC. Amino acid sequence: CASSSKSGLETQYF.

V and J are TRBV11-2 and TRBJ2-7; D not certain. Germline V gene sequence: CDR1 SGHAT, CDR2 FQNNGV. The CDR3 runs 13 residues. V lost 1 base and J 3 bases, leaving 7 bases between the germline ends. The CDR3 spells CASSLGTYYEQYV. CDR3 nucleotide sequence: TGTGCCAGCAGCTTAGGGACCTACTACGAGCAGTACGTC.

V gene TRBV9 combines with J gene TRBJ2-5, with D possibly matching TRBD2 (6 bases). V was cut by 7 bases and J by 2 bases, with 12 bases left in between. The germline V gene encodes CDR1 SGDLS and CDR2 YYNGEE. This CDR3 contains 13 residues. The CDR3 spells CASGRREQETQYF. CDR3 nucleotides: TGTGCCAGCGGGCGGCGGGAACAAGAGACCCAGTACTTC. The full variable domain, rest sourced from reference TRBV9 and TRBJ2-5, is DSGVTQTPKHLITATGQRVTLRCSPRSGDLSVYWYQQSLDQGLQFLIQYYNGEERAKGNILERFSAQQFPDLHSELNLSSLELGDSALYFCASGRREQETQYFGPGTRLLVL.

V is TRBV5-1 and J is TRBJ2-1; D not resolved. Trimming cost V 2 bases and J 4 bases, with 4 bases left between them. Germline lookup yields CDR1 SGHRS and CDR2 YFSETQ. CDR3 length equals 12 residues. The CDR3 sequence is CASSFMYNEQFF. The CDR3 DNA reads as TGCGCCAGCAGCTTTATGTACAATGAGCAGTTCTTC.

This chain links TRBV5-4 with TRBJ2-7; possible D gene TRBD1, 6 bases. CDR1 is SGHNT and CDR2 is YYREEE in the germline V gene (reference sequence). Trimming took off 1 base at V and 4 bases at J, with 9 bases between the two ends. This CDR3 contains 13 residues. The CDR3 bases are TGTGCCAGCAGCTTGCAGGGGACGTACGAGCAGTACTTC. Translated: CASSLQGTYEQYF.

The CDR3 here is CSVFTSGRAETQYF. In DNA form, the CDR3 reads TGCAGCGTCTTCACTAGCGGGAGGGCGGAGACCCAGTACTTC. The chain carries TRBV29-1 and TRBJ2-5, with 13 bases identical to TRBD2. V was clipped by 6 bases and J by 5 bases; unmatched bases: 6. The CDR3 loop spans 14 amino acids. Germline CDR1 and CDR2: SQVTM and ANQGSEA.

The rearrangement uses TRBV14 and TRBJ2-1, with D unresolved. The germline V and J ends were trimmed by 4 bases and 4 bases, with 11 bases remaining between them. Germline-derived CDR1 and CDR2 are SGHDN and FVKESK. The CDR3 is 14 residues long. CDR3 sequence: CASSLRDVYNEQFF. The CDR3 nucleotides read TGTGCCAGCAGCCTCCGAGATGTTTACAATGAGCAGTTCTTC.

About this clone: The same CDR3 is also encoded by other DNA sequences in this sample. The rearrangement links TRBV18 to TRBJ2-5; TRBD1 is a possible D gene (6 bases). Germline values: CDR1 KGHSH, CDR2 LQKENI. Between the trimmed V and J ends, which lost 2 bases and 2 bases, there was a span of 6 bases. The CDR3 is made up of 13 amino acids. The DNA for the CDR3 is TGTGCCAGCTCACCAGGACAGCAAGAGACCCAGTACTTC. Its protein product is CASSPGQQETQYF.

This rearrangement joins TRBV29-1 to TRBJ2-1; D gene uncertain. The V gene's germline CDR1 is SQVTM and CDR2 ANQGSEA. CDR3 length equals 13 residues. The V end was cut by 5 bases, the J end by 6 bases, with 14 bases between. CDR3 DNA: TGCAGCGTTCCCCATTACGGCCGCAATGAGCAGTTCTTC. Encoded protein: CSVPHYGRNEQFF.

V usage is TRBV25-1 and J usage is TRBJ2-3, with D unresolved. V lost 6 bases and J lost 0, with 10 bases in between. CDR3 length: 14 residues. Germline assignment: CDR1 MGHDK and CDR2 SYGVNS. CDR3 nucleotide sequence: TGTGCCAGCAGCTACGGTTACAGCACAGATACGCAGTATTTT. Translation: CASSYGYSTDTQYF.

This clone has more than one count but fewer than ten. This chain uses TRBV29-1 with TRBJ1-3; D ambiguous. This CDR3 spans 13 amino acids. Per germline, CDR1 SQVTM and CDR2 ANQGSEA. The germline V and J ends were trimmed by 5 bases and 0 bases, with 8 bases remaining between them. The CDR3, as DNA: TGCAGCGTTTCAGAGACCTCTGGAAACACCATATATTTT. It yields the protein CSVSETSGNTIYF.

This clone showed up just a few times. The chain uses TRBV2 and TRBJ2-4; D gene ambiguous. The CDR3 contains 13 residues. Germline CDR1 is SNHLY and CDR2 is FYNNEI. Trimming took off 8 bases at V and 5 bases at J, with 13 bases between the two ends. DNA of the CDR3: TGTGCCAGCGCGACCAGGATCGAAAACATTCAGTACTTC. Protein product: CASATRIENIQYF.

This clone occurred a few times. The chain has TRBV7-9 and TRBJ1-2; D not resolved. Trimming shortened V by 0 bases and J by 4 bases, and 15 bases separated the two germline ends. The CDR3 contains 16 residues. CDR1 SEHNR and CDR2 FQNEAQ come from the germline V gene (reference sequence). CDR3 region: CASSLAFTRFSYGYTF. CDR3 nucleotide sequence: TGTGCCAGCAGCTTAGCGTTCACACGCTTTAGCTATGGCTACACCTTC. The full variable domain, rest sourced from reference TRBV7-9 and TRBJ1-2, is DTGVSQNPRHKITKRGQNVTFRCDPISEHNRLYWYRQTLGQGPEFLTYFQNEAQLEKSRLLSDRFSAERPKGSFSTLEIQRTEQGDSAMYLCASSLAFTRFSYGYTFGSGTRLTVV.

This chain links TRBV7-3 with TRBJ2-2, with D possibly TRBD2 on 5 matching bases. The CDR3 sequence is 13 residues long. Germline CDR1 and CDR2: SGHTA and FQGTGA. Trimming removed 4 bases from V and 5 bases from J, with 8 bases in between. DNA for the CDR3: TGTGCCAGCAGCTCCCCGGGGACCGGGGAGCTGTTTTTT. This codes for CASSSPGTGELFF.